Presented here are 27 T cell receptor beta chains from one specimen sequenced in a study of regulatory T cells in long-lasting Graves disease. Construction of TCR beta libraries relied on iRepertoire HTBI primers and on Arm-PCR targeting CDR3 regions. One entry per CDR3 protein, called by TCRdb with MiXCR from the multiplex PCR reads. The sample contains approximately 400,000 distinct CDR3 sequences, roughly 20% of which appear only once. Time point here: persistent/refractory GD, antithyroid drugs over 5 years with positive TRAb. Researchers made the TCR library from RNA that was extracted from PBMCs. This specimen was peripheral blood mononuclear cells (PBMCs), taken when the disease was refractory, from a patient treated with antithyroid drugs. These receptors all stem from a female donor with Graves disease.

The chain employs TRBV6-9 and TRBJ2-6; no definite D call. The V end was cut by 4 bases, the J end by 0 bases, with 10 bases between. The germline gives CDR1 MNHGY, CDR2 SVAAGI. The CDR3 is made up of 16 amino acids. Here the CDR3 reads CASSSPTDSGANVLTF. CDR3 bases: TGTGCCAGCAGTTCCCCGACTGACTCTGGGGCCAACGTCCTGACTTTC.

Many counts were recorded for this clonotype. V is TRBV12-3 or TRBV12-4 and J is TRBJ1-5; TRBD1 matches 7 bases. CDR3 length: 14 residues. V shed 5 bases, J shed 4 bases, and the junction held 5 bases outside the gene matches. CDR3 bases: TGTGCCAGCAGTGATAAGACAGGGAATCAGCCCCAGCATTTT. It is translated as CASSDKTGNQPQHF.

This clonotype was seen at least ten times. CDR3: CASSPPRLAGDTGELFF. The CDR3 DNA reads TGTGCCAGCAGTCCCCCCCGACTAGCGGGAGACACCGGGGAGCTGTTTTTT. The J gene is TRBJ2-2, the V gene TRBV27, with 12 bases fitting TRBD2. The CDR3 loop spans 17 amino acids. Germline V lookup: CDR1 MNHEY, CDR2 SMNVEV (reference sequence). V trimming: 5 bases; J trimming: 3 bases; junction bases outside the gene matches: 7.

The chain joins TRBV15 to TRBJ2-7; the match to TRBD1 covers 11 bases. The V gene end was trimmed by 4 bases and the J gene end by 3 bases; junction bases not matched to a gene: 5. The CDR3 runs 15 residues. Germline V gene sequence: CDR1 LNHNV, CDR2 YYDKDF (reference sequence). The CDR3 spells CATSTGGQGVYEQYF. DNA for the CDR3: TGTGCCACCAGCACTGGGGGACAGGGGGTCTACGAGCAGTACTTC.

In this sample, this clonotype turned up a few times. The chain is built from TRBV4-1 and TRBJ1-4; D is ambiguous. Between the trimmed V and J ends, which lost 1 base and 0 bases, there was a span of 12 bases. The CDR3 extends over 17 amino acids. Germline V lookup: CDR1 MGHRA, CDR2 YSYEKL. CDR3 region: CASSQVPRITTNEKLFF. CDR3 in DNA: TGCGCCAGCAGCCAAGTACCCAGGATTACAACTAATGAAAAACTGTTTTTT.

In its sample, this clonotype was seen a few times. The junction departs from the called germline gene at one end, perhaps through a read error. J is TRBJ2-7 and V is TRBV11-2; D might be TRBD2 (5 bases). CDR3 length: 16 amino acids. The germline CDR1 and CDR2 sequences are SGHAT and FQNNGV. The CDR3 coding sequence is TGCGCCAGCAGCCAAGATTTTCCTGGGAGCTCCTACGAGCAGTACTTC. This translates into CASSQDFPGSSYEQYF.

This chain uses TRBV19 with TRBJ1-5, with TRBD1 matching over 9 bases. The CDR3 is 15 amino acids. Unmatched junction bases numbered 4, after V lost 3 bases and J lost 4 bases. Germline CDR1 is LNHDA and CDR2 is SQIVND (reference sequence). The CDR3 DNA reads TGTGCCAGTAGTATCGGACAGGGGTATAATCAGCCCCAGCATTTT. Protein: CASSIGQGYNQPQHF.

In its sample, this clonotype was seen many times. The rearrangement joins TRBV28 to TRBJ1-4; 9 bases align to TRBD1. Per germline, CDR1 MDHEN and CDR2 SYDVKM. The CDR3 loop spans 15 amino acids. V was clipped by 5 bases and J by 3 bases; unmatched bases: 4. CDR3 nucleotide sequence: TGTGCCAGCAGTGGACAGGGGTGGGCTAATGAAAAACTGTTTTTT. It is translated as CASSGQGWANEKLFF.

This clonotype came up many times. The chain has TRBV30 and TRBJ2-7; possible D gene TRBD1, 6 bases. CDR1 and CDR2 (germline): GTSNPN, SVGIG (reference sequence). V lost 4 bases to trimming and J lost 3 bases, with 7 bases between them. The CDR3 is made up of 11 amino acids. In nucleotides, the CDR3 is TGTGCCTGGAAACAGGGCTACGAGCAGTACTTC. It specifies CAWKQGYEQYF.

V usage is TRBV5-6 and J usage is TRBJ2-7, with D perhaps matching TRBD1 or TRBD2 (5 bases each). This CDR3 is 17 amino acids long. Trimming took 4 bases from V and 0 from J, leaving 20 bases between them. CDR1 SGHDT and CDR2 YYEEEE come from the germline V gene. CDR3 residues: CASSPTPGTRSSYEQYF. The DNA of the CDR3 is TGTGCCAGCAGCCCCACCCCCGGGACCAGGAGCTCCTACGAGCAGTACTTC.

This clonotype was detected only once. CDR3 DNA: TGCAGTGCCCGCGGACAGGGGGGTCCTCACTGGGAAGCTTTCTTT. It specifies CSARGQGGPHWEAFF. This chain links TRBV20-1 with TRBJ1-1, with 10 nucleotides matching TRBD1. Germline V lookup: CDR1 DFQATT, CDR2 SNEGSKA (reference sequence). The CDR3 runs 15 residues. V dropped 6 bases and J dropped 8; count of bases not matched to a gene: 15.

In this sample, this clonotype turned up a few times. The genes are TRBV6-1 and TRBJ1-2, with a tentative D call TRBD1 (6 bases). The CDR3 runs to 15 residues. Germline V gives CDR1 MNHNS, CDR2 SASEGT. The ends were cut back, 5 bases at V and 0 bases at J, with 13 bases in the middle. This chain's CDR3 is CASSLGGTSNYGYTF. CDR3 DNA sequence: TGTGCCAGCAGTCTCGGAGGGACATCTAACTATGGCTACACCTTC.

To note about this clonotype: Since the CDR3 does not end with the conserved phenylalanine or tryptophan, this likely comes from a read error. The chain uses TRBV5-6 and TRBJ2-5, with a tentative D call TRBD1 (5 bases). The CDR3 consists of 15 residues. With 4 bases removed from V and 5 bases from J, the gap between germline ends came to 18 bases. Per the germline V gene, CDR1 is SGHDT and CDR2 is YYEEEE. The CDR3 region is CASSQGPAFRETQYL. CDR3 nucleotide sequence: TGTGCCAGCAGCCAGGGCCCGGCCTTCCGGGAGACCCAGTACCTC.

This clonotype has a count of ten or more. CDR3 bases: TGCGCCAGCAGCTTGGACAAGAACACTGAAGCTTTCTTT. Amino acids: CASSLDKNTEAFF. This sequence joins TRBV5-1 and TRBJ1-1; D uncertain. Per the germline V gene, CDR1 is SGHRS and CDR2 is YFSETQ. This CDR3 has 13 amino acids. The V end was cut by 0 bases, the J end by 1 base, with 4 bases between.

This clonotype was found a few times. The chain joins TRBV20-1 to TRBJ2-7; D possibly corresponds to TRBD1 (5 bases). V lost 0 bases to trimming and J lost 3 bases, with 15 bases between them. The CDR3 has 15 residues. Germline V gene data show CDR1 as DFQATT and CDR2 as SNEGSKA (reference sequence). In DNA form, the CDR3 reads TGCAGTGCTAGAGATGAACAGGTGAATAGCTACGAGCAGTACTTC. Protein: CSARDEQVNSYEQYF.

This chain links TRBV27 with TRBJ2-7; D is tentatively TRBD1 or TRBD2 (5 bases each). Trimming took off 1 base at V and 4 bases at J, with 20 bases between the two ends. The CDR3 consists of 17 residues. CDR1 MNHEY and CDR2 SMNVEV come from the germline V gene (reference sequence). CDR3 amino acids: CASSLYARGAKVYEQYF. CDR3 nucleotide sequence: TGTGCCAGCAGTTTATACGCTCGGGGCGCAAAGGTTTACGAGCAGTACTTC.

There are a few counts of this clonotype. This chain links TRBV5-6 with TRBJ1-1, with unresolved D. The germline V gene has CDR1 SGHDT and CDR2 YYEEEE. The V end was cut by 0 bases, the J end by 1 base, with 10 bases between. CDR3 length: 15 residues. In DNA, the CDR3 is TGTGCCAGCAGCTTGGGCGGTATGGAGAACACTGAAGCTTTCTTT. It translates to CASSLGGMENTEAFF.

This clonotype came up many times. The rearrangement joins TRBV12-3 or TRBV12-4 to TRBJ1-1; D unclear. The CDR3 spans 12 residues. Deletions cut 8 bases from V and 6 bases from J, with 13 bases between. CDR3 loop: CASSPEWAEAFF. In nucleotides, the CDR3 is TGTGCCAGCTCTCCGGAGTGGGCTGAAGCTTTCTTT.

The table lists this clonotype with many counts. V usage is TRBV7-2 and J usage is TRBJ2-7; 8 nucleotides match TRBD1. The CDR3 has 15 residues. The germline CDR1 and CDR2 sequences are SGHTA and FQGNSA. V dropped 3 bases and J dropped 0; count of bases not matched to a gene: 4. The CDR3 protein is CASSLGQATSYEQYF. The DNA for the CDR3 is TGTGCCAGCAGCTTGGGACAGGCAACCTCCTACGAGCAGTACTTC.

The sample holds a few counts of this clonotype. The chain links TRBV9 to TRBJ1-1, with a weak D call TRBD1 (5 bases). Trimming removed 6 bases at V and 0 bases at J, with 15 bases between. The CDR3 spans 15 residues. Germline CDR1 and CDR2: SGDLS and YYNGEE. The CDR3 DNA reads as TGTGCCAGCAACCCACTCGCGGGGCTGAACACTGAAGCTTTCTTT. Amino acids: CASNPLAGLNTEAFF.

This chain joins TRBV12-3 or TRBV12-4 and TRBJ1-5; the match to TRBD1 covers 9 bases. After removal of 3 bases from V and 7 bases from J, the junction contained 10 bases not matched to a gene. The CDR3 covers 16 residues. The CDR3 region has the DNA TGTGCCAGCAGTTTCACAGAAGGACAGGGGAGGCAGCCCCAGCATTTT. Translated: CASSFTEGQGRQPQHF.

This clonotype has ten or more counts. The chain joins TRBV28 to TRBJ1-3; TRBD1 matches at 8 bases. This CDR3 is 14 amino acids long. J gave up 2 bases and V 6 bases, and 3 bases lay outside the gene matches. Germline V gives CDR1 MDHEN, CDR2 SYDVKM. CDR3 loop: CASSLGQAGNTIYF. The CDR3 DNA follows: TGTGCCAGCAGCTTGGGACAGGCTGGAAACACCATATATTTT.

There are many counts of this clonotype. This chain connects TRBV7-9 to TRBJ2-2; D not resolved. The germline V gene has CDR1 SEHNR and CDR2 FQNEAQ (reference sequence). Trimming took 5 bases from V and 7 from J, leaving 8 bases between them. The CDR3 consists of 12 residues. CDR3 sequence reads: CASSAHDGELFF. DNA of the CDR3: TGTGCCAGCAGCGCCCATGACGGGGAGCTGTTTTTT. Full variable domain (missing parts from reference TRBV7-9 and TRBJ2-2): DTGVSQNPRHKITKRGQNVTFRCDPISEHNRLYWYRQTLGQGPEFLTYFQNEAQLEKSRLLSDRFSAERPKGSFSTLEIQRTEQGDSAMYLCASSAHDGELFFGEGSRLTVL.

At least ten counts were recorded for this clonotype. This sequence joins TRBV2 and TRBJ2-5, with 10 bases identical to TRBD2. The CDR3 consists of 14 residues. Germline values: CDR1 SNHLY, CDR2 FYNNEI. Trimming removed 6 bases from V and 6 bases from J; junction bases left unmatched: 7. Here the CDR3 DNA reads TGTGCCAGCAGCCCCGGGACTAGCGTACAGACCCAGTACTTC. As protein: CASSPGTSVQTQYF.

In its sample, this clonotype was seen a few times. Written as DNA, the CDR3 is TGCAGTGCGAGACAGGGATTTGGACCGTCAAATGAAGCTTTCTTT. Its protein product is CSARQGFGPSNEAFF. This rearrangement joins TRBV20-1 to TRBJ1-1, with TRBD1 matching 7 bases. CDR3 length: 15 residues. Germline V gene lookup returns CDR1 DFQATT and CDR2 SNEGSKA (reference sequence). With V trimmed by 6 bases and J by 7 bases, 17 bases remained unmatched.

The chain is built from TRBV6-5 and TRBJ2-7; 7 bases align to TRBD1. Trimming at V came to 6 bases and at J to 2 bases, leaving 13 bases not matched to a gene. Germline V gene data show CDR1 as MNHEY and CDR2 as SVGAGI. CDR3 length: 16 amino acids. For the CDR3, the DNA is TGTGCCAGCAGCTCCTATCTTAGGACAGGAGCCTACGAGCAGTACTTC. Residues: CASSSYLRTGAYEQYF.

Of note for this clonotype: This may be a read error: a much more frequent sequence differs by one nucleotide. The CDR3 DNA reads as TGTGCCAGCAGCTTAGACGGGGGGGACATCCAAAAGACCCAGTACTTC. Translation: CASSLDGGDIQKTQYF. The chain carries TRBV11-2 and TRBJ2-5; 8 bases agree with TRBD2. This CDR3 comprises 16 residues. The V gene's germline CDR1 is SGHAT and CDR2 FQNNGV.